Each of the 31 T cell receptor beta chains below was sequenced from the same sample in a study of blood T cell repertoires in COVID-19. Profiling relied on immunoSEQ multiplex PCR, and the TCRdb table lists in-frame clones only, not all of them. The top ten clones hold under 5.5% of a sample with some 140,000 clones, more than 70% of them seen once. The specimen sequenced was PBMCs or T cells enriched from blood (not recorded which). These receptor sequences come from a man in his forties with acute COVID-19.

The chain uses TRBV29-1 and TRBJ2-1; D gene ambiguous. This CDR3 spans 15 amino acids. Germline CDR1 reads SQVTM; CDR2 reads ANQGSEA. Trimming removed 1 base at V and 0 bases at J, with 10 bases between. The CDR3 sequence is CSVEAPGFSYNEQFF. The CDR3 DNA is TGCAGCGTTGAAGCCCCCGGGTTCTCCTACAATGAGCAGTTCTTC.

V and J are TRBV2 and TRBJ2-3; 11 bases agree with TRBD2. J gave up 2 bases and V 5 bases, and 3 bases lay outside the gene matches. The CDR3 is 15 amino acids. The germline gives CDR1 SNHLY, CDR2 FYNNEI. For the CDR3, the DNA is TGTGCCAGCAGTCCTAGCGGGGGGCTCACAGATACGCAGTATTTT. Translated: CASSPSGGLTDTQYF.

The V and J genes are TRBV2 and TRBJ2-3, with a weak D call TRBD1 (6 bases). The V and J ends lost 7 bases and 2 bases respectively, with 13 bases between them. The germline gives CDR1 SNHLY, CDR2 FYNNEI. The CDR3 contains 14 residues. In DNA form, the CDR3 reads TGTGCCAGCAAATGGCAGGGGTCCACAGATACGCAGTATTTT. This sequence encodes CASKWQGSTDTQYF.

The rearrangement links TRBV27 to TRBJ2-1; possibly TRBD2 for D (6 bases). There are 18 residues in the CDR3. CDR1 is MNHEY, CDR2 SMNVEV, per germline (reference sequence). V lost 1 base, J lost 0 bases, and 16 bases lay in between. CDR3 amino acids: CASSLLPPMEGSYNEQFF. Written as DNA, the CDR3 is TGTGCCAGCAGTTTATTGCCCCCTATGGAGGGCTCCTACAATGAGCAGTTCTTC.

This chain's CDR3 is CASSLKQPDRGTYEQYF. The CDR3 DNA sequence: TGTGCCAGCAGCTTAAAACAGCCAGACCGGGGGACCTACGAGCAGTACTTC. The chain links TRBV21-1 to TRBJ2-7; the tabulated D call, TRBD2, remains unverified against the DNA. TRBV21-1 is classified as a pseudogene. This CDR3 region has 17 residues.

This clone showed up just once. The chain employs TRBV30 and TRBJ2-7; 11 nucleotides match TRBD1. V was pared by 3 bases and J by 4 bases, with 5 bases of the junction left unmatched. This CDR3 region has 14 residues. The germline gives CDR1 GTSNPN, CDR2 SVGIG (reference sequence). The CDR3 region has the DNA TGTGCCTGGAGAACCGGGACAGGGGGTTACGAGCAGTACTTC. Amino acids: CAWRTGTGGYEQYF. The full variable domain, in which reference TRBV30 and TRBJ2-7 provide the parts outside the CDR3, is SQTIHQWPATLVQPVGSPLSLECTVEGTSNPNLYWYRQAAGRGLQLLFYSVGIGQISSEVPQNLSASRPQDRQFILSSKKLLLSDSGFYLCAWRTGTGGYEQYFGPGTRLTVT.

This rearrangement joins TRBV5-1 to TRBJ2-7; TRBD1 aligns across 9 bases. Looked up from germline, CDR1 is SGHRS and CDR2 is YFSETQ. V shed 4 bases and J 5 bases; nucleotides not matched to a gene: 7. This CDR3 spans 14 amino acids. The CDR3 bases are TGCGCCAGCAGCCGCCTGACAGGGGGAGACGAGCAGTACTTC. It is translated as CASSRLTGGDEQYF.

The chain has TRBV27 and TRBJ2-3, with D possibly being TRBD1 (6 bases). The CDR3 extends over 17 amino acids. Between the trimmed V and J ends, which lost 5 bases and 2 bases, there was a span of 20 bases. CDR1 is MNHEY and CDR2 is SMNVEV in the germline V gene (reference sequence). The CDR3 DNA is TGTGCCAGCAGTATCCGGACAGTCCGGCCTACCACAGATACGCAGTATTTT. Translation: CASSIRTVRPTTDTQYF.

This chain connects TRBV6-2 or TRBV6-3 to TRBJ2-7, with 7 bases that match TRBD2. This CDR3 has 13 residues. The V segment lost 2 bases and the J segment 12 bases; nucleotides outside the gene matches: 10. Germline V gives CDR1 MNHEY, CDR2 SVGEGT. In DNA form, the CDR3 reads TGTGCCAGCAGTTACGCGTGGACTAGTCTTGCGTACTTC. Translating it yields CASSYAWTSLAYF.

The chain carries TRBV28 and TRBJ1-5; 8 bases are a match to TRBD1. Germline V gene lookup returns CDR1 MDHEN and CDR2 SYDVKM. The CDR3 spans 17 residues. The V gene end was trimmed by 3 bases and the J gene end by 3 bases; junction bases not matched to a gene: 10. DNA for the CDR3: TGTGCCAGCAGTTTTACTGGGACAGGTCCGTCCAATCAGCCCCAGCATTTT. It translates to CASSFTGTGPSNQPQHF.

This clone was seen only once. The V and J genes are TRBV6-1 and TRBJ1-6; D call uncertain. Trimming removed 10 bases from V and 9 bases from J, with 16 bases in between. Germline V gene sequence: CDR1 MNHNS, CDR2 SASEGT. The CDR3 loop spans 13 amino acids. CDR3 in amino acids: CATTYRETSPLHF. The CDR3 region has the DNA TGTGCCACCACCTACCGGGAAACTTCACCCCTCCACTTT.

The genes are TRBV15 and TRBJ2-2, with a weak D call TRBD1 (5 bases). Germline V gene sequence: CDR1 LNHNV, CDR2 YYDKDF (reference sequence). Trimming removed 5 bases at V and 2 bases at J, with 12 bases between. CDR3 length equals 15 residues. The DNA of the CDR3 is TGTGCCACCAGCCCTAAGACAGTTAACACCGGGGAGCTGTTTTTT. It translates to CATSPKTVNTGELFF.

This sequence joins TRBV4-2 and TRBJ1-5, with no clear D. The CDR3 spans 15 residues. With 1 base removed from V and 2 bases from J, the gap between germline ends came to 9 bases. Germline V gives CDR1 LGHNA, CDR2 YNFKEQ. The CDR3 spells CASSQGGIRNQPQHF. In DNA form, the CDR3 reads TGTGCCAGCAGCCAAGGAGGGATTCGCAATCAGCCCCAGCATTTT.

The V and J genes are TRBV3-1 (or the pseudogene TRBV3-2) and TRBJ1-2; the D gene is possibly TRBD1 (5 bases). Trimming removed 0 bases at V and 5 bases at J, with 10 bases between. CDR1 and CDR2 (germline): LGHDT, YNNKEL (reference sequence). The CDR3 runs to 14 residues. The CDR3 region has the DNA TGTGCCAGCAGCCAAGACAGGGTGTCATATGGCTACACCTTC. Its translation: CASSQDRVSYGYTF.

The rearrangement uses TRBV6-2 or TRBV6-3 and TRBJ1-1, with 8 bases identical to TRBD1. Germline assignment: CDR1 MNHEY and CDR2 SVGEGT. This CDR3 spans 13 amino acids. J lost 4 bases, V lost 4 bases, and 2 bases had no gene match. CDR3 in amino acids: CASSWGTGTEAFF. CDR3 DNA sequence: TGTGCCAGCAGTTGGGGGACAGGCACTGAAGCTTTCTTT.

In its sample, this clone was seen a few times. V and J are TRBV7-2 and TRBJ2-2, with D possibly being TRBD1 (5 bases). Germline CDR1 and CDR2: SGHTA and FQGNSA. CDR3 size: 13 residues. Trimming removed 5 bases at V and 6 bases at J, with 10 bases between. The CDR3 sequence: CASSPQGAGELFF. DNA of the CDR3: TGTGCCAGCAGCCCTCAGGGCGCCGGGGAGCTGTTTTTT.

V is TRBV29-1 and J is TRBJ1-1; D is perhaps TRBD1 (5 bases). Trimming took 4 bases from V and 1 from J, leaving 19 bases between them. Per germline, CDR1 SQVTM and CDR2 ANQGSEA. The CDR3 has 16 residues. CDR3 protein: CSVAERGTRANTEAFF. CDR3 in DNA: TGCAGCGTTGCTGAACGGGGGACTAGGGCGAACACTGAAGCTTTCTTT.

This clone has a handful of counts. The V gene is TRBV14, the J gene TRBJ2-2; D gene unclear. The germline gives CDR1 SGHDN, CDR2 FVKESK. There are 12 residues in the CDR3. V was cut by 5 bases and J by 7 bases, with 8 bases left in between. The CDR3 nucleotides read TGTGCCAGCAGCTCCTCTATCGGGGAGCTGTTTTTT. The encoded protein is CASSSSIGELFF.

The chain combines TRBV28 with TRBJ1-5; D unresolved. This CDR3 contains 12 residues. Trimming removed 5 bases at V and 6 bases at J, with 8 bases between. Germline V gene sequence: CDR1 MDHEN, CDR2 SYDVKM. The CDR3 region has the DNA TGTGCCAGCAGTCCACAGCCTCAGCCCCAGCATTTT. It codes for CASSPQPQPQHF.

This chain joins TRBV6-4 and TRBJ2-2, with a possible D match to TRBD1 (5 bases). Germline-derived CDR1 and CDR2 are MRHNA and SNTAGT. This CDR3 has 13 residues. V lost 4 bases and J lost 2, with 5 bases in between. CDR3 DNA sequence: TGTGCCAGCAGTGGGACAAACACCGGGGAGCTGTTTTTT. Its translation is CASSGTNTGELFF.

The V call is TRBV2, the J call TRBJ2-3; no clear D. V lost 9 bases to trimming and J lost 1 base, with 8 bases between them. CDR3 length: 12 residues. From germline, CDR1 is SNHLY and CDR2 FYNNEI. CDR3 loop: CASGRGTDTQYF. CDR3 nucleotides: TGTGCCAGTGGCCGGGGCACAGATACGCAGTATTTT.

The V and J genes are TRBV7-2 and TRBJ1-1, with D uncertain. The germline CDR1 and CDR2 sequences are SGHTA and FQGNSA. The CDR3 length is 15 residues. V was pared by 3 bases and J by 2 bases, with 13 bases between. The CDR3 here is CASSFPGVINTEAFF. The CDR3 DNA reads TGTGCCAGCAGCTTCCCGGGAGTCATCAACACTGAAGCTTTCTTT.

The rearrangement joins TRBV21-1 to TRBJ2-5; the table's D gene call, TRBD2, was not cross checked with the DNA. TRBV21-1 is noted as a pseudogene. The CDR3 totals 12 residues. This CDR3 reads CASSKEEETQYF. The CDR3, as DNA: TGTGCCAGCAGCAAAGAAGAGGAGACCCAGTACTTC.

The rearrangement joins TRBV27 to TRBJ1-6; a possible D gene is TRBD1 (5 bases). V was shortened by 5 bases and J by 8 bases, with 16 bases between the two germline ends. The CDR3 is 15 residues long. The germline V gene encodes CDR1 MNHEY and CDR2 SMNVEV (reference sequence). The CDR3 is CASSVRGIRDSPLHF. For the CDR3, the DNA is TGTGCCAGCAGTGTTCGGGGGATTCGGGATTCACCCCTCCACTTT.

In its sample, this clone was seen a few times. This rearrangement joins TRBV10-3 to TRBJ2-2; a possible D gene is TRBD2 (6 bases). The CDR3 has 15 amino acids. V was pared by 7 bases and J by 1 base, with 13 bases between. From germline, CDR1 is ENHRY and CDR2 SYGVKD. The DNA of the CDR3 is TGTGCCATCACCCCCGGGACTGGGAACACCGGGGAGCTGTTTTTT. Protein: CAITPGTGNTGELFF.

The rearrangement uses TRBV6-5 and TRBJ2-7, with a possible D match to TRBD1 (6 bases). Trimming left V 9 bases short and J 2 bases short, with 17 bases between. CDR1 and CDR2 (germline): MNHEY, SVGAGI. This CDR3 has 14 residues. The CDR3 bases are TGTGCCAGTGTTATCCAGGGGCCCCCCTACGAGCAGTACTTC. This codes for CASVIQGPPYEQYF.

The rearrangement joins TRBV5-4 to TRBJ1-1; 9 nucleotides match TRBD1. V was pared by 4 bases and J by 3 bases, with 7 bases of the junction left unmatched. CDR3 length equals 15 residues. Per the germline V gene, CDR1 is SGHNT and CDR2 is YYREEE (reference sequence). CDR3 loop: CASSARGTGYTEAFF. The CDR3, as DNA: TGTGCCAGCAGCGCCCGAGGGACAGGGTACACTGAAGCTTTCTTT.

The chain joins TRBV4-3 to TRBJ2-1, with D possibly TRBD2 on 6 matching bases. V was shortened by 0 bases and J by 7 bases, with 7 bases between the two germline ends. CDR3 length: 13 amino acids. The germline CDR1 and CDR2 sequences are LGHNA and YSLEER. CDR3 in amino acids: CASSQERGNEQFF. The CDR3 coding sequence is TGCGCCAGCAGCCAAGAACGGGGGAATGAGCAGTTCTTC.

The CDR3 reads CASSHRGRFQETQYF. Here the CDR3 DNA reads TGTGCCAGCAGCCACAGGGGGAGGTTCCAAGAGACCCAGTACTTC. The gene calls are TRBV27 and TRBJ2-5; 8 nucleotides line up with TRBD1. This CDR3 is 15 amino acids long. The V gene's germline CDR1 is MNHEY and CDR2 SMNVEV (reference sequence). V gave up 6 bases and J gave up 1 base; unmatched junction bases: 7.

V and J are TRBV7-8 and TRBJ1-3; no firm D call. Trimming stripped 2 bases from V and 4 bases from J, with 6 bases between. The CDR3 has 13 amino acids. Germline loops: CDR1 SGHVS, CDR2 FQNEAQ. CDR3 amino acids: CASSLLGGNTIYF. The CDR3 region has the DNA TGTGCCAGCAGCTTACTAGGAGGAAACACCATATATTTT.

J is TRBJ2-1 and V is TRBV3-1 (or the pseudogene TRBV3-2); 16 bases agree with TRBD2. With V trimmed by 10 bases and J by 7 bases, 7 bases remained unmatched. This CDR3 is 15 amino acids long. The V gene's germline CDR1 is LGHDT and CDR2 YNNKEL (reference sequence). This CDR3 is CAKSGLAGGLNEQFF. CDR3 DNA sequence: TGTGCCAAATCGGGACTAGCGGGAGGGTTGAATGAGCAGTTCTTC.